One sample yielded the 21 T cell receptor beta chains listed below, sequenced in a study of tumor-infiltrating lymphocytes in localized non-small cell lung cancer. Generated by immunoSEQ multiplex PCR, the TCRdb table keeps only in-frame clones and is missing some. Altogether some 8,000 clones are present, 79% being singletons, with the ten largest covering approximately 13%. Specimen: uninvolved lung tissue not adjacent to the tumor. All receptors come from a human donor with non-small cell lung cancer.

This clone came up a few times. CDR3 sequence: CASSQDQRGYSGNTIYF. In nucleotides, the CDR3 is TGCGCCAGCAGCCAAGATCAACGGGGGTACTCTGGAAACACCATATATTTT. The chain joins TRBV4-1 to TRBJ1-3; weak D call: TRBD1 (5 bases). The CDR3 totals 17 residues. The V gene lost 0 bases and the J gene lost 0 bases, with 12 bases spanning the gap. Germline-derived CDR1 and CDR2 are MGHRA and YSYEKL.

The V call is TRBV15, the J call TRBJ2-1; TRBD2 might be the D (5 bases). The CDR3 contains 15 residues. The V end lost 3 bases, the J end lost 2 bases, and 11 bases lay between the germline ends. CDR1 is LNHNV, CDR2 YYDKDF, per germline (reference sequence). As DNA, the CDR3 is TGTGCCACCAGCAGTTTAGCGAATACCTACAATGAGCAGTTCTTC. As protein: CATSSLANTYNEQFF.

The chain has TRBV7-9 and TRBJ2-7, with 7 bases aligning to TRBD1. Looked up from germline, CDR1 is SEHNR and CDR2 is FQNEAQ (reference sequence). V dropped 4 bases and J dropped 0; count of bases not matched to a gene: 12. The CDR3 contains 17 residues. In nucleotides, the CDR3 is TGTGCCAGCAGCTCCCCGACAGGGAAAGGCCTCTCCTACGAGCAGTACTTC. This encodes CASSSPTGKGLSYEQYF.

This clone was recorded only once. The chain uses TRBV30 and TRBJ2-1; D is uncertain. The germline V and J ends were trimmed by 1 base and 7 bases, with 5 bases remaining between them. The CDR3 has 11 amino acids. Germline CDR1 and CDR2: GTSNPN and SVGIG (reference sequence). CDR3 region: CAWSAFNEQFF. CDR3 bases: TGTGCCTGGAGTGCTTTTAATGAGCAGTTCTTC.

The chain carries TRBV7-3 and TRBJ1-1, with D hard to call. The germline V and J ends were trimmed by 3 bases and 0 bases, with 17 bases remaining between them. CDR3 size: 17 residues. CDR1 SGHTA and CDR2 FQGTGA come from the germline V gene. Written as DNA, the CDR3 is TGTGCCAGCAGCTTGGGAAAGGGCGTTCTCTTGAACACTGAAGCTTTCTTT. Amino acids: CASSLGKGVLLNTEAFF.

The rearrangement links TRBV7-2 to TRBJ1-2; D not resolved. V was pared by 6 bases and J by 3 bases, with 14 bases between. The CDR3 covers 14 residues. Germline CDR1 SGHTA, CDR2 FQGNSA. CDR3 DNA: TGTGCCAGCAGTCCTAGTAACAGATACTATGGCTACACCTTC. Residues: CASSPSNRYYGYTF.

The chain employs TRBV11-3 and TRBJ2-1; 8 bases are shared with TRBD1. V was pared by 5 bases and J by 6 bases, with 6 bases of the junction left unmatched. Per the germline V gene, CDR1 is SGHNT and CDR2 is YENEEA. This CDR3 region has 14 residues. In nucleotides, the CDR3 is TGTGCCAGCAGCCGAGACAGGGGAGGCAATGAGCAGTTCTTC. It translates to CASSRDRGGNEQFF.

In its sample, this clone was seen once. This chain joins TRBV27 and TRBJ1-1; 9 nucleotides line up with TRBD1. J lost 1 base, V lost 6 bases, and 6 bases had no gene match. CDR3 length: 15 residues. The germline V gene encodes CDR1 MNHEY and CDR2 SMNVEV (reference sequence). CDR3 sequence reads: CASRGLGQGNTEAFF. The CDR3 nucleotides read TGTGCCAGCAGGGGGCTGGGACAGGGGAACACTGAAGCTTTCTTT.

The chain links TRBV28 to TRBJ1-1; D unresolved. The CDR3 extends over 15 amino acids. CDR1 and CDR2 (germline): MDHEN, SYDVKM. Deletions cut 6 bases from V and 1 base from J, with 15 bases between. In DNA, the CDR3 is TGTGCCAGCAGCGACTTCTCCAAGGGGAACACTGAAGCTTTCTTT. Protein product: CASSDFSKGNTEAFF.

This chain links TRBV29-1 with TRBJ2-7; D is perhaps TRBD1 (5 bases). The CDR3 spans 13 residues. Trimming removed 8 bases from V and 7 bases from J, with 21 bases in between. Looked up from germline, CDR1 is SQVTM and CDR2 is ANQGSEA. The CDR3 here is CSSGTGDFGEQYF. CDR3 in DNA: TGCAGCTCTGGTACAGGAGACTTTGGGGAGCAGTACTTC.

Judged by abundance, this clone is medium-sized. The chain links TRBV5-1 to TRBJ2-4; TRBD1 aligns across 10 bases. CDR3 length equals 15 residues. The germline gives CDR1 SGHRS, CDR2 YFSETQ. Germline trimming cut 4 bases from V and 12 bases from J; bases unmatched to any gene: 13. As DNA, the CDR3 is TGCGCCAGCAGCCCCCCCGGGACAGGGGACGGTCGTCAGTACTTC. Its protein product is CASSPPGTGDGRQYF. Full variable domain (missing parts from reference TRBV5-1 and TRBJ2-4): KAGVTQTPRYLIKTRGQQVTLSCSPISGHRSVSWYQQTPGQGLQFLFEYFSETQRNKGNFPGRFSGRQFSNSRSEMNVSTLELGDSALYLCASSPPGTGDGRQYFGAGTRLSVL.

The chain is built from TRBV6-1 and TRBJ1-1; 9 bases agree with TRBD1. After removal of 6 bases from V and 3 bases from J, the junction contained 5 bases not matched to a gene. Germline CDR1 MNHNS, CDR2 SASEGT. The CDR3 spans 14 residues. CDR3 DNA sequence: TGTGCCAGCAGCTGGGACAGGGAGGACACTGAAGCTTTCTTT. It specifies CASSWDREDTEAFF.

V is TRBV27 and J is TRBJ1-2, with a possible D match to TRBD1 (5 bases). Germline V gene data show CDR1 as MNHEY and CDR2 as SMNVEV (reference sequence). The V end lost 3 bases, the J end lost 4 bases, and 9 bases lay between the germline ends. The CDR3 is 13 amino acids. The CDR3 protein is CASSFQGTYGYTF. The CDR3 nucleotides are TGTGCCAGCAGTTTTCAGGGTACCTATGGCTACACCTTC.

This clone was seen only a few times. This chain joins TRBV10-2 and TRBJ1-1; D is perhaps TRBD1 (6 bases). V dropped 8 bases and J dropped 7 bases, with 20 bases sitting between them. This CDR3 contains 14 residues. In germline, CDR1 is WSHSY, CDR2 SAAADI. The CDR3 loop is CASLYGGRLGEAFF. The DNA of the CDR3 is TGCGCCAGCCTTTACGGGGGGCGCCTCGGTGAAGCTTTCTTT.

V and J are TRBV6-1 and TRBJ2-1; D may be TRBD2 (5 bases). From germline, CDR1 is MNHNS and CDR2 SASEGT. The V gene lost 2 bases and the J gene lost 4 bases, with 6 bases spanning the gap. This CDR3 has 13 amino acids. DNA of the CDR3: TGTGCCAGCAGTGAAAGGAGGTACAATGAGCAGTTCTTC. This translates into CASSERRYNEQFF.

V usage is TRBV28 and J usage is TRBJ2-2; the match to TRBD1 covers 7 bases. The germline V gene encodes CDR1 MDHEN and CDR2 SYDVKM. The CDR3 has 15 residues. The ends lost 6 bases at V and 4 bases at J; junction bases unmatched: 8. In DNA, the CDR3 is TGTGCCAGCAGAACGGGACAGTGGGGCACCGGGGAGCTGTTTTTT. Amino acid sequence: CASRTGQWGTGELFF.

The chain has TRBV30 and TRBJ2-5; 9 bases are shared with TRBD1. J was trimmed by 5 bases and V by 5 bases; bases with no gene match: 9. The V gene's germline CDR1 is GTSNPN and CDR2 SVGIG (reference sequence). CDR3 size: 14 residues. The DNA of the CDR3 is TGTGCCTGGGAGGGACAGGGTCGAGGGGAGACCCAGTACTTC. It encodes CAWEGQGRGETQYF.

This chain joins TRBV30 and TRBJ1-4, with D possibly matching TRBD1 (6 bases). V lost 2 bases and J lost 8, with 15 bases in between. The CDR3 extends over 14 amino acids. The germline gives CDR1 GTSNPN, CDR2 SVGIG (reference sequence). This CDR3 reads CAWSRQGRREKLFF. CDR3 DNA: TGTGCCTGGAGTAGGCAGGGGAGAAGGGAAAAACTGTTTTTT. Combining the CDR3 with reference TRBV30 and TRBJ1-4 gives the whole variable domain SQTIHQWPATLVQPVGSPLSLECTVEGTSNPNLYWYRQAAGRGLQLLFYSVGIGQISSEVPQNLSASRPQDRQFILSSKKLLLSDSGFYLCAWSRQGRREKLFFGSGTQLSVL.

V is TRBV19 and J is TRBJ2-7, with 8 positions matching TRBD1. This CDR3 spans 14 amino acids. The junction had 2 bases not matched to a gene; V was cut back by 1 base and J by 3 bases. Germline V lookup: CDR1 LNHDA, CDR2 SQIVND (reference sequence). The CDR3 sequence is CASSIGDRGYEQYF. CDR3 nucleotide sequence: TGTGCCAGTAGTATAGGTGACAGGGGCTACGAGCAGTACTTC. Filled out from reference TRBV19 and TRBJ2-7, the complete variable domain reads DGGITQSPKYLFRKEGQNVTLSCEQNLNHDAMYWYRQDPGQGLRLIYYSQIVNDFQKGDIAEGYSVSREKKESFPLTVTSAQKNPTAFYLCASSIGDRGYEQYFGPGTRLTVT.

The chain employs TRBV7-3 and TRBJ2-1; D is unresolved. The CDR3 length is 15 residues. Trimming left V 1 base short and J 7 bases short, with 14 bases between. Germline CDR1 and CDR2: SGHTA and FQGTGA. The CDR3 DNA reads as TGTGCCAGCAGCTTAAGACCCTTAGAAGCGAATGAGCAGTTCTTC. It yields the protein CASSLRPLEANEQFF.

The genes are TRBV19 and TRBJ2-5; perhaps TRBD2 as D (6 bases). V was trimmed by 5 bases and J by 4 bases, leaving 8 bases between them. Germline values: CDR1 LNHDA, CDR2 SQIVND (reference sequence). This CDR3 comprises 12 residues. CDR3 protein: CASSSGLETQYF. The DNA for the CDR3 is TGTGCCAGTAGTTCGGGACTAGAGACCCAGTACTTC.